A single sample is the source of the 10 T cell receptor beta chains below, sequenced in a study of blood T cells in healthy people across ages. Primed by a sample-barcoded 5' primer and a J-beta primer mix, a second PCR proceeded for roughly 7 to 11 cycles. TCRdb passed the 5' RACE reads through MiXCR, listing each CDR3 protein once. Of approximately 670,000 distinct CDR3 sequences detected, roughly two fifths appear once; the ten largest clones hold about 32%. The material sequenced was blood. Receptor source: a man older than 75 in good health.

The chain recombines TRBV30 with TRBJ2-5; TRBD1 agrees at 12 bases. With 8 bases clipped from V and 11 bases from J, the junction kept 18 bases outside the gene matches. The CDR3 has 15 residues. Germline CDR1 is GTSNPN and CDR2 is SVGIG (reference sequence). The CDR3 reads CARSLGGQGAYGQYF. The CDR3 coding sequence is TGTGCCAGGTCCCTGGGGGGACAGGGGGCCTACGGGCAGTACTTC.

A remark on this clonotype: A much larger clone lies one base from this, so it may be a read error. The chain has TRBV20-1 and TRBJ2-3; TRBD2 aligns across 7 bases. The CDR3 contains 16 residues. Germline CDR1 DFQATT, CDR2 SNEGSKA (reference sequence). The CDR3 sequence is CSAREASGFNTDMQYF. CDR3 DNA: TGCAGTGCTAGAGAGGCTAGCGGTTTTAACACAGATATGCAGTATTTT.

The J gene is TRBJ2-2, the V gene TRBV6-2 or TRBV6-3, with 14 bases matching TRBD2. The CDR3 totals 17 residues. J was trimmed by 6 bases and V by 3 bases; bases with no gene match: 6. Germline CDR1 MNHEY, CDR2 SVGEGT. CDR3 amino acids: CASSYGTSGSLAGELFF. The DNA for the CDR3 is TGTGCCAGCAGTTATGGGACTAGCGGGAGTTTGGCCGGGGAGCTGTTTTTT.

In regard to this clonotype: A read error may be the cause here, since a much bigger clone is one base away. The V gene is TRBV7-2, the J gene TRBJ2-3, with D maybe TRBD1 (5 bases). Germline lookup yields CDR1 SGHTA and CDR2 FQGNSA. V lost 1 base to trimming and J lost 5 bases, with 13 bases between them. This CDR3 comprises 15 residues. Written as DNA, the CDR3 is TGTGCCAGCAGCTTAGAAGACAGACCCATAGATACGCAGTATTTT. This codes for CASSLEDRPIDTQYF.

The chain links TRBV6-2 or TRBV6-3 to TRBJ2-5; 7 bases agree with TRBD1. The junction had 9 bases not matched to a gene; V was cut back by 6 bases and J by 11 bases. Looked up from germline, CDR1 is MNHEY and CDR2 is SVGEGT. The CDR3 contains 12 residues. CDR3 sequence reads: CASSQGDNEQYF. DNA of the CDR3: TGTGCCAGCAGCCAGGGGGACAATGAGCAGTACTTC.

Regarding this clonotype: The junction shows a germline mismatch at one end, possibly a read error. This rearrangement joins TRBV7-2 to TRBJ2-5, with TRBD1 matching over 8 bases. The CDR3 loop spans 15 amino acids. The germline V gene encodes CDR1 SGHTA and CDR2 FQGNSA. The CDR3 coding sequence is TGTGCCAGCAGCGTAGCTCAAGGGACAGGCGAGACCCAGTACTTC. It codes for CASSVAQGTGETQYF.

The V and J genes are TRBV27 and TRBJ1-3; perhaps TRBD1 as D (6 bases). Germline CDR1 reads MNHEY; CDR2 reads SMNVEV (reference sequence). Trimming left V 2 bases short and J 0 bases short, with 8 bases between. The CDR3 runs to 15 residues. The CDR3 loop reads CASSLDRLSGNTIYF. The CDR3 DNA is TGTGCCAGCAGTTTAGACAGGCTCTCTGGAAACACCATATATTTT.

This clonotype was detected many times. The chain links TRBV7-2 to TRBJ2-7; 12 nucleotides line up with TRBD2. The CDR3 runs 18 residues. Germline V gene data show CDR1 as SGHTA and CDR2 as FQGNSA. Trimming removed 2 bases from V and 0 bases from J; junction bases left unmatched: 8. As DNA, the CDR3 is TGTGCCAGCAGCTTATCCGGGACTAGCGGGCGTCTCTCCTACGAGCAGTACTTC. It encodes CASSLSGTSGRLSYEQYF. Full variable domain (missing parts from reference TRBV7-2 and TRBJ2-7): GAGVSQSPSNKVTEKGKDVELRCDPISGHTALYWYRQSLGQGLEFLIYFQGNSAPDKSGLPSDRFSAERTGGSVSTLTIQRTQQEDSAVYLCASSLSGTSGRLSYEQYFGPGTRLTVT.

This clonotype has more than one count but fewer than ten. The chain is built from TRBV11-2 and TRBJ2-3; D is uncertain. The CDR3 covers 12 residues. V was clipped by 0 bases and J by 9 bases, with 7 bases between them. The germline V gene has CDR1 SGHAT and CDR2 FQNNGV. The CDR3 DNA is TGTGCCAGCAGCTTAGATCAGACGACGCAGTATTTT. Amino acids: CASSLDQTTQYF. Full variable domain (remainder filled in from reference TRBV11-2 and TRBJ2-3): EAGVAQSPRYKIIEKRQSVAFWCNPISGHATLYWYQQILGQGPKLLIQFQNNGVVDDSQLPKDRFSAERLKGVDSTLKIQPAKLEDSAVYLCASSLDQTTQYFGPGTRLTVL.

The chain recombines TRBV6-5 with TRBJ2-4, with D unresolved. Germline CDR1 reads MNHEY; CDR2 reads SVGAGI. V shed 0 bases and J shed 6 bases, with 9 bases lying between them. The CDR3 totals 14 residues. The DNA for the CDR3 is TGTGCCAGCAGTTACTCGAGGATATCAAACATTCAGTACTTC. Protein: CASSYSRISNIQYF.